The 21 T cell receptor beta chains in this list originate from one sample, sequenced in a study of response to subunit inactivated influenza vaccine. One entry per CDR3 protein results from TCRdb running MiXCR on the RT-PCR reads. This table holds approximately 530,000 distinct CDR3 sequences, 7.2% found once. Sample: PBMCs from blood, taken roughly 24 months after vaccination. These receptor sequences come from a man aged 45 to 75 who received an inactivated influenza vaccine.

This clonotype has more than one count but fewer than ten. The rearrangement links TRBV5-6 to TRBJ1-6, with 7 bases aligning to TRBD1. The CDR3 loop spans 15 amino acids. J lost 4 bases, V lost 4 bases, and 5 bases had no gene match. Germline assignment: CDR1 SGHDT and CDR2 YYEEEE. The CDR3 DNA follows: TGTGCCAGCAGCCGAGGGGGCGCTTATAATTCACCCCTCCACTTT. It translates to CASSRGGAYNSPLHF.

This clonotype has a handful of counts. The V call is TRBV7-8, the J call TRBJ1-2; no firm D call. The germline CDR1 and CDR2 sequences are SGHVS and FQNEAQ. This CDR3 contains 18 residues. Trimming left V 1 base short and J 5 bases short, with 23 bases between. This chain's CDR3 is CASSLGFGRPGDPYGYTF. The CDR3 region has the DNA TGTGCCAGCAGCTTAGGGTTCGGTCGTCCGGGCGACCCTTATGGCTACACCTTC.

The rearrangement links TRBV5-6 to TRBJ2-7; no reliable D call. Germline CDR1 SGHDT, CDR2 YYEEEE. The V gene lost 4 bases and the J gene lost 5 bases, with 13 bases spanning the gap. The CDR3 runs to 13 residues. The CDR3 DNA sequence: TGTGCCAGCAGCGTAGACTGGCCGAACGAGCAGTACTTC. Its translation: CASSVDWPNEQYF.

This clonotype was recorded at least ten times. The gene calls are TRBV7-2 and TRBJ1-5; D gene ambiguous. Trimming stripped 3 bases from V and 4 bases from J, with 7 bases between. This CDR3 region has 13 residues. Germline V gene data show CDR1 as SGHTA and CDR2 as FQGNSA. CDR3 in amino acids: CASSFTANQPQHF. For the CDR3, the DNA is TGTGCCAGCAGCTTTACGGCTAATCAGCCCCAGCATTTT.

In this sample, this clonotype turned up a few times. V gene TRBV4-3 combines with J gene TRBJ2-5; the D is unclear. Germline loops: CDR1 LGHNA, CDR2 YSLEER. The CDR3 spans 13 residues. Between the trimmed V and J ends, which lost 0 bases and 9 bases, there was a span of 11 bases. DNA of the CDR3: TGCGCCAGCAGCCAAGAAGGATTCCGGCCCCAGTACTTC. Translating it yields CASSQEGFRPQYF.

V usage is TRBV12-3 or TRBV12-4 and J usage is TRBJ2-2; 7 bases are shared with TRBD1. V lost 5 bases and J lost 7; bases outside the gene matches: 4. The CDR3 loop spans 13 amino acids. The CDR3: CASSQTGFGELFF. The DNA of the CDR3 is TGTGCCAGCAGTCAGACAGGGTTCGGGGAGCTGTTTTTT.

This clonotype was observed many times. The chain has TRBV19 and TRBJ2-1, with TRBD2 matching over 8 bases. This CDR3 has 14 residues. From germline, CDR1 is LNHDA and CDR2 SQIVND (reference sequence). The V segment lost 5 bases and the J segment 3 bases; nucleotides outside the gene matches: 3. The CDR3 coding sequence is TGTGCCAGTAGTCCAAGCGGGAGCTACAATGAGCAGTTCTTC. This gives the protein CASSPSGSYNEQFF.

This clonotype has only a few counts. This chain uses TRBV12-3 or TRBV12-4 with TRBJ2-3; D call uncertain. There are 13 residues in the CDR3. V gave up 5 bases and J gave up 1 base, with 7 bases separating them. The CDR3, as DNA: TGTGCCAGCAGTGCACGTGGCACAGATACGCAGTATTTT. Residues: CASSARGTDTQYF.

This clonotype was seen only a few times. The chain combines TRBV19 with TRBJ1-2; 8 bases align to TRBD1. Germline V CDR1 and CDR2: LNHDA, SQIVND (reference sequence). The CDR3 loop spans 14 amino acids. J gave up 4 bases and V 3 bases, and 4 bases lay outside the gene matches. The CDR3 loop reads CASSIGTGAYGYTF. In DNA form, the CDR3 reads TGTGCCAGTAGTATCGGGACAGGCGCCTATGGCTACACCTTC.

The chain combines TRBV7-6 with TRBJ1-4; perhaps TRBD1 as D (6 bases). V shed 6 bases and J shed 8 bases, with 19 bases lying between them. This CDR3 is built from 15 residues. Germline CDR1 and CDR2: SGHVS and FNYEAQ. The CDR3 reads CASSLTGPDGEKLFF. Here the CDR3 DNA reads TGTGCCAGCAGTCTTACAGGGCCGGACGGCGAAAAACTGTTTTTT.

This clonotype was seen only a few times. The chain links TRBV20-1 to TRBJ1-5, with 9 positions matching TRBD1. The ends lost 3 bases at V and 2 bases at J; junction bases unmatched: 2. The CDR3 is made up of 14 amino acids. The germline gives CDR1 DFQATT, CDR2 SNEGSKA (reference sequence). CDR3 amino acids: CSARGDRGNQPQHF. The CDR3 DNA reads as TGCAGTGCTAGGGGGGACAGGGGCAATCAGCCCCAGCATTTT.

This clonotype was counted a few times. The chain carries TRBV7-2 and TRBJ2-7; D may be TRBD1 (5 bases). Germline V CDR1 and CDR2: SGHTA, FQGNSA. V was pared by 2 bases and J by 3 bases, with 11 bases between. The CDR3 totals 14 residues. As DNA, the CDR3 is TGTGCCAGCAGCTTAACTCCGACAGACTACGAGCAGTACTTC. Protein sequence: CASSLTPTDYEQYF.

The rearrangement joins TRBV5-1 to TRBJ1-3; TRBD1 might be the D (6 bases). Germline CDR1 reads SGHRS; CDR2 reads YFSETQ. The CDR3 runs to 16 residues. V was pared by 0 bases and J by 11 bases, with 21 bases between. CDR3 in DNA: TGCGCCAGCAGCTTGGCTCCAGGGACAAGGATTGACGCCATATATTTT. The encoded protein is CASSLAPGTRIDAIYF.

DNA for the CDR3: TGTGCCAGCAGTTACGCGAGACAGCCGTCGAACACCGGGGAGCTGTTTTTT. This sequence encodes CASSYARQPSNTGELFF. The chain is built from TRBV6-2 or TRBV6-3 and TRBJ2-2, with a tentative D call TRBD1 (5 bases). This CDR3 is 17 amino acids long. The V and J ends lost 2 bases and 0 bases respectively, with 13 bases between them. Germline V gives CDR1 MNHEY, CDR2 SVGEGT.

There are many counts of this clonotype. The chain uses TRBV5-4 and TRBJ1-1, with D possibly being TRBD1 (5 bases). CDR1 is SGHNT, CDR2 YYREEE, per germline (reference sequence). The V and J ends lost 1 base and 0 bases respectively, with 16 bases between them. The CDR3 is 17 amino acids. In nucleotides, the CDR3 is TGTGCCAGCAGCTTGTTCAAGGGGACGGGTATGAACACTGAAGCTTTCTTT. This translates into CASSLFKGTGMNTEAFF.

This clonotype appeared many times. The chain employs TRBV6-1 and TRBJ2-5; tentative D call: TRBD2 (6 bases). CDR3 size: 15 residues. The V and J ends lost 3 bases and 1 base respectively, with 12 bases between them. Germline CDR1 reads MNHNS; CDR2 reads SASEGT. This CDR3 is CASSDGGGTQETQYF. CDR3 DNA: TGTGCCAGCAGTGACGGTGGGGGGACCCAAGAGACCCAGTACTTC.

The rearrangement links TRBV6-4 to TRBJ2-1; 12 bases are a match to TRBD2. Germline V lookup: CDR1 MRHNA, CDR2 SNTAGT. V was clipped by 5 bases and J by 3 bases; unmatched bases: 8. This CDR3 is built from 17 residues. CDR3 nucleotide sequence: TGTGCCAGCAGTATCCTAGCGGGGGGGATCCACTACAATGAGCAGTTCTTC. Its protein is CASSILAGGIHYNEQFF.

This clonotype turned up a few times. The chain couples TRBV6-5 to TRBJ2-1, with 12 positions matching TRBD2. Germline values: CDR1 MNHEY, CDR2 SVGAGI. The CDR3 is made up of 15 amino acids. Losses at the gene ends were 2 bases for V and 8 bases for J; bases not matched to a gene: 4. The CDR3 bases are TGTGCCAGCAGTTACCAGACTAGCGGGAGAGATGAGCAGTTCTTC. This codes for CASSYQTSGRDEQFF.

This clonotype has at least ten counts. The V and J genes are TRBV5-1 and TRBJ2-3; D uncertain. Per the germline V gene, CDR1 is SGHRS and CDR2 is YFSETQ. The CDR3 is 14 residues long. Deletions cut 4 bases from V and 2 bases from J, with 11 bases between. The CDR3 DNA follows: TGCGCCAGCAGCCCGGACCATTTCACAGATACGCAGTATTTT. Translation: CASSPDHFTDTQYF.

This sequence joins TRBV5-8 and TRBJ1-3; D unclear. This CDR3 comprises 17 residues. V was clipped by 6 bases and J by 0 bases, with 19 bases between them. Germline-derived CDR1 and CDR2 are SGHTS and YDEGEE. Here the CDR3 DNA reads TGTGCCAGCAACCTGGGAGGCACATACACCTCTGGAAACACCATATATTTT. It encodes CASNLGGTYTSGNTIYF.

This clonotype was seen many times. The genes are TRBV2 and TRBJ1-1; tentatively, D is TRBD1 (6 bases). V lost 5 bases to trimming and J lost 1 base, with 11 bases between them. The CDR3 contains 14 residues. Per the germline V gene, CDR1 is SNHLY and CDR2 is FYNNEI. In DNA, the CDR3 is TGTGCCAGCAGTAACCCAGGGGAGAACACTGAAGCTTTCTTT. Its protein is CASSNPGENTEAFF.